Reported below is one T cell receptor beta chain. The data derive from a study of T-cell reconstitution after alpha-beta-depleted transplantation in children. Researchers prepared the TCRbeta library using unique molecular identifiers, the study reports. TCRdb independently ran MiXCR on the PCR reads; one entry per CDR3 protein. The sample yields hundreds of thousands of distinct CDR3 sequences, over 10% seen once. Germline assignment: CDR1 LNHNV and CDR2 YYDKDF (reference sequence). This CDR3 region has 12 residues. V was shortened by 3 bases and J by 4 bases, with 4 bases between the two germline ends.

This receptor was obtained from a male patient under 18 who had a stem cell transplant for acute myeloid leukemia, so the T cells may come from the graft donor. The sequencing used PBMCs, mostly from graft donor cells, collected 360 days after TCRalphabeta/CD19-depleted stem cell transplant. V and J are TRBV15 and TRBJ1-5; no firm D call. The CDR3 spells CATSSMNQPQHF. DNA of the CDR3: TGTGCCACCAGCAGCATGAATCAGCCCCAGCATTTT.